These 3 T cell receptor beta chains came from one sample sequenced in a study of shared clonotypes between healthy human individuals. Data came from immunoSEQ multiplex PCR; TCRdb stores just in-frame clones and leaves some out. In the table there are roughly 480,000 clones, roughly 78% of which are singletons. Input material: PBMCs. All receptors derive from a woman in her thirties or forties in good health. Some clones in this sample may be carry-over from other donors' samples.

The chain employs TRBV28 and TRBJ2-1; the match to TRBD1 covers 10 bases. Trimming at V came to 6 bases and at J to 0 bases, leaving 2 bases not matched to a gene. The CDR3 totals 15 residues. In germline, CDR1 is MDHEN, CDR2 SYDVKM. DNA of the CDR3: TGTGCCAGCAGCCGGACAGGGGGCTCCTACAATGAGCAGTTCTTC. Amino acid sequence: CASSRTGGSYNEQFF.

About this clone itself: This sample also contains other DNA sequences that code for the same CDR3. V is TRBV28 and J is TRBJ1-2, with 9 bases that match TRBD1. Looked up from germline, CDR1 is MDHEN and CDR2 is SYDVKM. The CDR3 has 14 amino acids. The junction had 8 bases not matched to a gene; V was cut back by 5 bases and J by 7 bases. CDR3 loop: CASSPAGTGPGYTF. CDR3 bases: TGTGCCAGCAGTCCCGCCGGGACAGGGCCTGGCTACACCTTC.

This clone was counted a single time. This sequence joins TRBV19 and TRBJ2-7, with 12 positions matching TRBD1. J lost 5 bases, V lost 5 bases, and 4 bases had no gene match. In germline, CDR1 is LNHDA, CDR2 SQIVND (reference sequence). The CDR3 is 14 residues long. This chain's CDR3 is CASSGTGGWNEQYF. CDR3 nucleotides: TGTGCCAGTAGTGGGACAGGGGGCTGGAACGAGCAGTACTTC.